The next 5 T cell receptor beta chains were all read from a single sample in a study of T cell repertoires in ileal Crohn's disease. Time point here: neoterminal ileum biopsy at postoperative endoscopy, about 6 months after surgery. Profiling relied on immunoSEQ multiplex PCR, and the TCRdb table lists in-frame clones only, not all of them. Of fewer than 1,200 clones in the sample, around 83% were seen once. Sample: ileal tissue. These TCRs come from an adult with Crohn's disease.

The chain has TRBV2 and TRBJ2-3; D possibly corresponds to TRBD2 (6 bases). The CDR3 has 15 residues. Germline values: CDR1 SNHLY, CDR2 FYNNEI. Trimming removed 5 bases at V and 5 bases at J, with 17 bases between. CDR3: CASSPRVGGGDTQYF. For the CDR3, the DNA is TGTGCCAGCAGTCCTCGGGTGGGGGGTGGAGATACGCAGTATTTT.

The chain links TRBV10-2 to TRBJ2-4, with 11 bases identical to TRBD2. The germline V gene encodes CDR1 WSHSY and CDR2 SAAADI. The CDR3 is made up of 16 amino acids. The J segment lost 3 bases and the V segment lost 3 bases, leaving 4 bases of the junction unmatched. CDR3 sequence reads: CASSDLAGGLKNIQYF. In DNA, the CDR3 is TGCGCCAGCAGTGATCTAGCGGGGGGACTCAAAAACATTCAGTACTTC.

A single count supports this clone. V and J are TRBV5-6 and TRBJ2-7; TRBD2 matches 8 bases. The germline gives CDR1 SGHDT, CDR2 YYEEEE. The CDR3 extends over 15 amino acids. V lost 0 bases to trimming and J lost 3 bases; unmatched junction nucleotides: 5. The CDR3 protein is CASSLAGGPHYEQYF. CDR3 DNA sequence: TGTGCCAGCAGCTTGGCGGGGGGGCCACACTACGAGCAGTACTTC.

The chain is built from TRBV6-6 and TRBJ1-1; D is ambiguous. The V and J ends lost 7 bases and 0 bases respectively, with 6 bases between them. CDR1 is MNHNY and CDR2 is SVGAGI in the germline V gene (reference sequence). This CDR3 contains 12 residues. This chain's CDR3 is CASTRMNTEAFF. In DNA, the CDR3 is TGTGCCAGCACCAGGATGAACACTGAAGCTTTCTTT.

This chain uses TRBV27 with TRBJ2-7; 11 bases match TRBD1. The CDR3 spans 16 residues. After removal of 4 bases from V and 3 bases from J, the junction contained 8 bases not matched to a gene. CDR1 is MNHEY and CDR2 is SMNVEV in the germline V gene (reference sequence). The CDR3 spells CASSSKPGTGGYEQYF. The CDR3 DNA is TGTGCCAGCAGTTCAAAGCCCGGGACAGGGGGCTACGAGCAGTACTTC.